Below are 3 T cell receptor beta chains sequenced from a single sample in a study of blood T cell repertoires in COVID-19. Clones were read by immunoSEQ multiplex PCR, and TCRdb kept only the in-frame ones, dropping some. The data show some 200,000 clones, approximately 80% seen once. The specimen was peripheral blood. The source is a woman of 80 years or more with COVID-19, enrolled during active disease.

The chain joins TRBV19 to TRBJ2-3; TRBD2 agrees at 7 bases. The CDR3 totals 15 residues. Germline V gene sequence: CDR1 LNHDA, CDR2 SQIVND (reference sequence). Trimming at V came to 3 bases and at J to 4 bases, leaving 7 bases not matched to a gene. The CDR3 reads CASSIFSSGSDTQYF. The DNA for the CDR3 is TGTGCCAGTAGTATTTTTTCTAGCGGCTCAGATACGCAGTATTTT. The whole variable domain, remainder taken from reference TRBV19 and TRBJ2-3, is DGGITQSPKYLFRKEGQNVTLSCEQNLNHDAMYWYRQDPGQGLRLIYYSQIVNDFQKGDIAEGYSVSREKKESFPLTVTSAQKNPTAFYLCASSIFSSGSDTQYFGPGTRLTVL.

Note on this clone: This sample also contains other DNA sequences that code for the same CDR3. The CDR3 is CSARSGHEQYF. In DNA form, the CDR3 reads TGCAGTGCTAGGTCCGGTCACGAGCAGTACTTC. The chain uses TRBV20-1 and TRBJ2-7; no firm D call. V was clipped by 3 bases and J by 5 bases, with 8 bases between them. CDR1 and CDR2 (germline): DFQATT, SNEGSKA (reference sequence). There are 11 residues in the CDR3.

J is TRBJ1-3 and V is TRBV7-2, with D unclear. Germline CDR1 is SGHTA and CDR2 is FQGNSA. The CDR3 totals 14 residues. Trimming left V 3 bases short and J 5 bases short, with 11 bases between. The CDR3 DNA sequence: TGTGCCAGCAGCTTTGGAGGGTCGAGAAACACCATATATTTT. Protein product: CASSFGGSRNTIYF.